The source of this T cell receptor (beta chain) is a study of blood T cell repertoires in COVID-19. Study background: T cells, B-cell-depleted T cells, or PBMCs supplied cDNA or gDNA.

The germline V gene has CDR1 MDHEN and CDR2 SYDVKM. The CDR3 runs 12 residues. This clone was observed a single time. Produced via immunoSEQ multiplex PCR; TCRdb's table is partial and in-frame only. The repertoire holds more than 200,000 clones, 84% seen once, with roughly 10% in the top ten. The chain joins TRBV28 to TRBJ2-5, with 7 bases matching TRBD1. This TCR was recovered from a woman over 75 with COVID-19, enrolled during active disease. What was sequenced was peripheral blood. The CDR3 sequence is CATGRGSETQYF. The DNA for the CDR3 is TGTGCTACCGGCAGGGGGTCAGAGACCCAGTACTTC.